The rows below give T cell receptor beta chains drawn from one sample of a study of T cells after yellow fever vaccination. From the 5' RACE reads, TCRdb called clonotypes with MiXCR, one entry per CDR3 protein. The sample holds approximately 550,000 distinct CDR3 sequences, approximately 12% seen once. The material sequenced was PBMCs, taken on the day of the yellow fever booster vaccination. The receptor source for this set is a man aged 25-40 years who received the YFV17D yellow fever vaccine. Each CDR3 is given with its conserved first and last residue. A D gene is named only where the DNA matches it firmly. Clone size is not always given. Where it is, it says once, few, many or a class for expanded clones.

CDR3aa,CDR3nt,v_gene,j_gene,abundance,d_gene
CASSSVAPEAFF,TGTGCCAGCAGTTCCGTTGCCCCCGAAGCTTTCTTT,TRBV6-2/TRBV6-3,TRBJ1-1,NA,NA
CASSLRLAGPLYEQYF,TGTGCCAGTAGTTTGAGACTAGCGGGTCCCCTCTACGAGCAGTACTTC,TRBV19,TRBJ2-7,few,TRBD2
CASSRTTGGSSAFF,TGTGCCAGCAGCCGAACGACAGGGGGCAGTTCGGCTTTCTTT,TRBV11-2,TRBJ1-1,few,TRBD1
CASSPDRITDTQYF,TGTGCCAGCAGCCCAGACAGGATTACAGATACGCAGTATTTT,TRBV12-3/TRBV12-4,TRBJ2-3,NA,NA
CSVSETYEQYF,TGCAGCGTTTCGGAAACATACGAGCAGTACTTC,TRBV29-1,TRBJ2-7,few,NA
CASSQASGGIPYEQYF,TGTGCCAGCAGCCAAGCATCCGGGGGCATCCCCTACGAGCAGTACTTC,TRBV3-1,TRBJ2-7,NA,NA
CSAVAGAPKGDTQYF,TGCAGTGCTGTTGCGGGGGCCCCAAAAGGAGATACGCAGTATTTT,TRBV20-1,TRBJ2-3,few,NA
CASSSTTSYYEQYF,TGTGCCAGCAGCTCTACGACTAGCTACTACGAGCAGTACTTC,TRBV5-6,TRBJ2-7,NA,TRBD2
CSARDRDRVHEQYF,TGCAGTGCTAGAGATCGGGACAGGGTTCACGAGCAGTACTTC,TRBV20-1,TRBJ2-7,few,TRBD1
CASSPTWIPGTSGRGSSYNEQFF,TGCGCCAGCAGCCCGACCTGGATCCCCGGGACTAGCGGGAGGGGGAGCTCCTACAATGAGCAGTTCTTC,TRBV5-1,TRBJ2-1,NA,TRBD2
CASSIGQGASDTQYF,TGCGCCAGCAGCATAGGACAGGGGGCATCCGATACGCAGTATTTT,TRBV5-1,TRBJ2-3,NA,TRBD1
CASSRQGYSEAFF,TGCGCCAGCAGCCGACAGGGGTATTCTGAAGCTTTCTTT,TRBV4-3,TRBJ1-1,NA,TRBD1
CASSQATGSFSYEQYF,TGCGCCAGCAGTCAAGCGACAGGCTCATTCTCCTACGAGCAGTACTTC,TRBV23-1,TRBJ2-7,few,NA
CATKRQESTNEQFF,TGTGCCACCAAACGGCAGGAAAGTACGAATGAGCAGTTCTTC,TRBV19,TRBJ2-1,few,NA
CASSLAAGGINEQYF,TGCGCCAGCAGCTTGGCGGCGGGAGGTATCAACGAGCAGTACTTC,TRBV5-1,TRBJ2-7,NA,TRBD2
CASSNGQGTSGNTIYF,TGCGCCAGCAGCAACGGACAGGGAACCTCTGGAAATACCATATATTTT,TRBV5-1,TRBJ1-3,few,TRBD1
CASSGLLNTEAFF,TGTGCCAGCAGTGGACTCTTGAACACTGAAGCTTTCTTT,TRBV6-6,TRBJ1-1,NA,NA
CASSFTKRESDNEQFF,TGCGCCAGCAGCTTTACAAAGCGGGAGTCGGACAATGAGCAGTTCTTC,TRBV4-3,TRBJ2-1,few,TRBD2
CSAAEGAGGGKTQYF,TGCAGTGCTGCAGAAGGGGCGGGAGGGGGAAAGACCCAGTACTTC,TRBV20-1,TRBJ2-5,NA,TRBD2
CASSPQQGYNEQFF,TGTGCCAGCAGTCCCCAACAGGGATACAATGAGCAGTTCTTC,TRBV12-3/TRBV12-4,TRBJ2-1,few,NA
CASSLADIRRRGQFF,TGTGCCAGCAGCTTAGCGGATATCAGGAGAAGGGGGCAGTTCTTC,TRBV7-2,TRBJ2-1,NA,NA
CASSPGHGETQYF,TGCGCCAGCAGTCCGGGGCATGGGGAGACCCAGTACTTC,TRBV5-1,TRBJ2-5,NA,NA
CASNQAGGPADTQYF,TGTGCCAGCAACCAAGCGGGAGGGCCCGCAGATACGCAGTATTTT,TRBV12-3/TRBV12-4,TRBJ2-3,NA,TRBD2
CASSGTPGLTRSLQYF,TGTGCCAGCAGCGGCACCCCGGGACTAACTCGATCCCTGCAGTATTTT,TRBV7-2,TRBJ2-3,few,TRBD2
CASGLLQGILFF,TGTGCCAGCGGCCTGTTACAGGGGATTTTGTTCTTC,TRBV7-9,TRBJ2-1,NA,TRBD1
CASSQGLAANNEQFF,TGTGCCAGCAGCCAAGGACTAGCGGCTAACAATGAGCAGTTCTTC,TRBV3-1,TRBJ2-1,NA,TRBD2
CASRPGGGYNEQFF,TGTGCCAGCAGGCCCGGGGGGGGCTACAATGAGCAGTTCTTC,TRBV6-2/TRBV6-3,TRBJ2-1,NA,TRBD2
CSVARLAGEQYF,TGCAGCGTTGCCCGACTAGCGGGCGAGCAGTACTTC,TRBV29-1,TRBJ2-7,few,TRBD2
CASSQGTGLSEQYF,TGCGCCAGCAGCCAGGGGACAGGGTTGAGCGAGCAGTACTTC,TRBV4-3,TRBJ2-7,NA,TRBD1
CSAGRDRGNEKLFF,TGCAGTGCTGGGAGGGACAGGGGTAATGAAAAACTGTTTTTT,TRBV20-1,TRBJ1-4,NA,TRBD1
CASSSQTGTRSPLHF,TGTGCCAGCAGCTCCCAGACAGGGACGAGGTCACCCCTCCACTTT,TRBV9,TRBJ1-6,NA,TRBD1
CASSPRGPLDAYEQYF,TGTGCCAGCTCACCAAGGGGCCCATTAGACGCGTACGAGCAGTACTTC,TRBV18,TRBJ2-7,NA,NA
CASSRGQGGYNEQFF,TGTGCCAGCAGCCGCGGACAGGGGGGATACAATGAGCAGTTCTTC,TRBV7-2,TRBJ2-1,NA,TRBD1
CASSSEGNQPQHF,TGTGCCAGCAGCTCGGAGGGCAATCAGCCCCAGCATTTT,TRBV9,TRBJ1-5,NA,NA
CASSYSTDRFGGYTF,TGTGCCAGCAGTTACTCGACGGACCGATTCGGTGGCTACACCTTC,TRBV6-5,TRBJ1-2,NA,NA
CASSFLLAGVGSETQYF,TGTGCCAGCAGCTTCCTACTAGCGGGAGTAGGAAGTGAGACCCAGTACTTC,TRBV7-2,TRBJ2-5,many,TRBD2
CASTRSRLLNEQYF,TGTGCCAGCACCCGGTCGAGACTCCTGAACGAGCAGTACTTC,TRBV6-2/TRBV6-3,TRBJ2-7,NA,NA
CASSPADGNQPQHF,TGTGCCAGCAGCCCCGCGGATGGCAATCAGCCCCAGCATTTT,TRBV12-3/TRBV12-4,TRBJ1-5,NA,NA
CSARVAGNTGELFF,TGCAGTGCAAGGGTAGCGGGGAACACCGGGGAGCTGTTTTTT,TRBV20-1,TRBJ2-2,once,TRBD2
CASSPPRSTDTQYF,TGTGCCAGCAGTCCCCCCCGAAGCACAGATACGCAGTATTTT,TRBV6-1,TRBJ2-3,NA,NA
CASNVGGGDSTGELFF,TGCGCCAGCAACGTAGGCGGAGGAGATAGCACCGGGGAGCTGTTTTTT,TRBV5-1,TRBJ2-2,NA,NA
CASSPSRGSNYGYTF,TGTGCCAGCAGCCCATCCAGGGGCTCTAACTATGGCTACACCTTC,TRBV7-2,TRBJ1-2,NA,NA
CASRSSGPAQETQYF,TGTGCCAGCCGATCCTCCGGGCCGGCACAAGAGACCCAGTACTTC,TRBV12-3/TRBV12-4,TRBJ2-5,few,NA
CARGPGRPSGAFF,TGTGCCAGGGGCCCAGGACGGCCCTCCGGAGCTTTCTTT,TRBV7-2,TRBJ1-1,NA,NA
CSARWQGGGYTF,TGCAGTGCTAGGTGGCAGGGCGGTGGCTACACCTTC,TRBV20-1,TRBJ1-2,few,NA
CASSLAGTWRSDEQYF,TGTGCCAGCAGCTTAGCCGGGACCTGGCGATCCGACGAGCAGTACTTC,TRBV5-4,TRBJ2-7,NA,NA
CASGGEGELFF,TGTGCCAGCGGGGGGGAAGGGGAGCTGTTTTTT,TRBV5-4,TRBJ2-2,NA,TRBD2
CASSFGQNLNTEAFF,TGCGCCAGCAGCTTTGGACAGAACCTGAACACTGAAGCTTTCTTT,TRBV5-1,TRBJ1-1,few,NA
CSARVAPLEETQYF,TGCAGTGCCCGAGTCGCTCCTCTGGAGGAGACCCAGTACTTC,TRBV20-1,TRBJ2-5,NA,NA
CAWSGGPGYNSPLHF,TGTGCCTGGAGTGGGGGGCCGGGTTATAATTCACCCCTCCACTTT,TRBV30,TRBJ1-6,NA,NA
CASSRLADPTDTQYF,TGCGCCAGCAGCCGACTAGCGGATCCCACAGATACGCAGTATTTT,TRBV5-1,TRBJ2-3,many,TRBD2
CASSYSRQGAREQFF,TGTGCCAGCAGTTACTCGAGGCAGGGGGCAAGGGAGCAGTTCTTC,TRBV6-2/TRBV6-3,TRBJ2-1,NA,TRBD1
CAISPGERVSYEQYF,TGTGCCATCAGTCCTGGGGAGCGGGTCTCCTACGAGCAGTACTTC,TRBV10-3,TRBJ2-7,NA,NA
CASSLSTGRATDTQYF,TGTGCCAGCAGTTTATCGACCGGGAGGGCGACAGATACGCAGTATTTT,TRBV27,TRBJ2-3,NA,TRBD2
CSTDGGNGIVTEAFF,TGCAGCACCGATGGTGGAAATGGGATTGTCACTGAAGCTTTCTTT,TRBV29-1,TRBJ1-1,few,NA